Listed here is a single T cell receptor beta chain. Its antigen has not been determined. Qualities for individual bases were not recorded, and no much larger clone is one base off. This sample stems from a study of control samples from healthy donors and cancer patients (dated by TCRdb to about 2020). Receptor amplification or capture employed the immunoSEQ multiplex PCR assay. Sourced from immuneACCESS, this table was stored by TCRdb with only in-frame sequences that have V and J called. A share of the clones is absent; for the studies checked, an unresolved V gene accounts for under half, and the remainder has no known explanation. Across this sample there are 65,000 to 95,000 clones, with around 87% seen only once. The ten largest clonotypes hold over 15% of the sample. At the junction V is shortened by 6 bases and J by 3 bases; bases outside the gene matches: 10. In the germline V gene, CDR1 corresponds to MNHEY and CDR2 to SVGEGT. From its cysteine to its phenylalanine, the CDR3 spans 15 amino acids. Only the CDR3 DNA is retained, 45 bases long and in frame from the first base.

This TCR was recovered from a man aged 50 to 59 in good health. Source material: blood. The V and J genes are TRBV6-2 or TRBV6-3 and TRBJ2-7; the junction holds 8 bases that match TRBD1. The sequence in DNA is TGTGCCAGCAGCTCGGACAGGGAAGTTGACTACGAGCAGTACTTC. This encodes CASSSDREVDYEQYF.